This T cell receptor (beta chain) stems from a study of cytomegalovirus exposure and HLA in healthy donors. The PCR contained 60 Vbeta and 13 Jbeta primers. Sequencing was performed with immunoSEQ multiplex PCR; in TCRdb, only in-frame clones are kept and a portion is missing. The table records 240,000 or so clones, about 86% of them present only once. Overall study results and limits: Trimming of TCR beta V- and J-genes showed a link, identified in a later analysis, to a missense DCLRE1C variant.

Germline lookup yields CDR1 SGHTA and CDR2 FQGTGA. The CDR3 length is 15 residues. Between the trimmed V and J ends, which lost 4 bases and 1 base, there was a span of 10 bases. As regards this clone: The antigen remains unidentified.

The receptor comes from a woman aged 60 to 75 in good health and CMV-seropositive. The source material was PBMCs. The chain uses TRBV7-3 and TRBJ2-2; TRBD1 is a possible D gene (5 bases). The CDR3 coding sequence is TGTGCCAGCAGCTCAGGGCGGTGGAACACCGGGGAGCTGTTTTTT. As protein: CASSSGRWNTGELFF. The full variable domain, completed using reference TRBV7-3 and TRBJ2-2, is GAGVSQTPSNKVTEKGKYVELRCDPISGHTALYWYRQSLGQGPEFLIYFQGTGAADDSGLPNDRFFAVRPEGSVSTLKIQRTERGDSAVYLCASSSGRWNTGELFFGEGSRLTVL.